This TCR beta chain appears in the sequencing data of a study of technical replicates of blood from a few donors. CDR1 and CDR2 from the germline V gene are SEHNR and FQNEAQ (reference sequence). The CDR3 spans 15 residues. V lost 5 bases to trimming and J lost 10 bases; unmatched junction nucleotides: 10. A single count supports this clone. The table came from immunoSEQ multiplex PCR; TCRdb's copy has only in-frame clones and leaves some out. The table lists tens of thousands of clones, about 94% of them singletons. The TCR originated in a human donor in good health. Some clones in this sample may be carry-over from other donors' samples. The chain employs TRBV7-9 and TRBJ1-4; 10 bases are shared with TRBD1. Material: PBMCs. The CDR3 bases are TGTGCCAGCAGCCGCCCCGACAGGGGGCTGGGAAAACTGTTTTTT. Protein: CASSRPDRGLGKLFF.